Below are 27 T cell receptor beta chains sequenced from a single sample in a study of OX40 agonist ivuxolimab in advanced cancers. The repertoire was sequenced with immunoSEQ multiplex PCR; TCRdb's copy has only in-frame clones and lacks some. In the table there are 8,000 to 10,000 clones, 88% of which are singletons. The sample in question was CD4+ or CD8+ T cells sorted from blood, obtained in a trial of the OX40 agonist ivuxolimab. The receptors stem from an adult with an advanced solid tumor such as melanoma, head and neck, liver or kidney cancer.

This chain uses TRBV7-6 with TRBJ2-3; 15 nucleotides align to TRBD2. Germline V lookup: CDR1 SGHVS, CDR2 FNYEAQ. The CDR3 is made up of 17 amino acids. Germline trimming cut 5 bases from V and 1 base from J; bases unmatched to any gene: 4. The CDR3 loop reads CASSRTSGGAGTDTQYF. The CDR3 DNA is TGTGCCAGCAGCCGGACTAGCGGGGGGGCCGGCACAGATACGCAGTATTTT.

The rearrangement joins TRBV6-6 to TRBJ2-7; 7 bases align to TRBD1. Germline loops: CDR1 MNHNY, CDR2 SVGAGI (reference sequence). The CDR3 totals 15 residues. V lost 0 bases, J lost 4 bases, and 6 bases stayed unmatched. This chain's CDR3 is CASSYSRDSAYEQYF. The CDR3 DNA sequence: TGTGCCAGCAGTTACTCGAGGGACAGTGCATACGAGCAGTACTTC.

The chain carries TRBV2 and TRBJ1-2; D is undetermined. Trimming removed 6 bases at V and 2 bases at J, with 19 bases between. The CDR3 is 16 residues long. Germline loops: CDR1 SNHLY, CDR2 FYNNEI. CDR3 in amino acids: CASSDWSSLQNYGYTF. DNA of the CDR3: TGTGCCAGCAGCGATTGGTCCTCCCTACAAAACTATGGCTACACCTTC.

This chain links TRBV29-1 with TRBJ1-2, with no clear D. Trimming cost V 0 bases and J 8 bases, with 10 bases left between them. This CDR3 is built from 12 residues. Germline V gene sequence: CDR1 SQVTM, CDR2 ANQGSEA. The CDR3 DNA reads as TGCAGCGTTGAAGATACAAGTGCGGGCTACACCTTC. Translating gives CSVEDTSAGYTF.

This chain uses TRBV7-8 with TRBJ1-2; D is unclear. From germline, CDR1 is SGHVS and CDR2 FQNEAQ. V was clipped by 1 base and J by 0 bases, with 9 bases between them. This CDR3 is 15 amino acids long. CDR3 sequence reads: CASSLGAGTNYGYTF. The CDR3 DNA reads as TGTGCCAGCAGCTTAGGTGCCGGTACTAACTATGGCTACACCTTC.

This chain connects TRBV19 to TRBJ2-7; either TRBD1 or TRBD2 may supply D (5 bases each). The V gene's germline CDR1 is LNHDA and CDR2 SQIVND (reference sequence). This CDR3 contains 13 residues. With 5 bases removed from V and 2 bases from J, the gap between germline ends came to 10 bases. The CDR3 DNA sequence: TGTGCCAGTAGTCCCGGGACGGCCTACGAGCAGTACTTC. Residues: CASSPGTAYEQYF.

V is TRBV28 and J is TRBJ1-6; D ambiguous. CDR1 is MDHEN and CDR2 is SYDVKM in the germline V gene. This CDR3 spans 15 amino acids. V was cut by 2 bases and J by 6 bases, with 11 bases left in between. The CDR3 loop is CASSLAPAGNSPLHF. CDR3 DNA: TGTGCCAGCAGTTTAGCCCCGGCGGGTAATTCACCCCTCCACTTT.

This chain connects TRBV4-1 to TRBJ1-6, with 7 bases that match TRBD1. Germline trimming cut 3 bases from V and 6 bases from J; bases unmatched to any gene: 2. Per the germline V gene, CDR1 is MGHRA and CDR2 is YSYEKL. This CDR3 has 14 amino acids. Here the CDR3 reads CASSQTGLNSPLHF. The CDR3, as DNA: TGCGCCAGCAGCCAGACAGGGCTTAATTCACCCCTCCACTTT.

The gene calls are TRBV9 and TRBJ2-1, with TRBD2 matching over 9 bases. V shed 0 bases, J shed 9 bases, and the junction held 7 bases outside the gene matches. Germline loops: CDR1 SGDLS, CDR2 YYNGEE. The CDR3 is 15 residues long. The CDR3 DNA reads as TGTGCCAGCAGCGTAGAGGGACTAGCTATCTCTGAGCAGTTCTTC. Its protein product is CASSVEGLAISEQFF.

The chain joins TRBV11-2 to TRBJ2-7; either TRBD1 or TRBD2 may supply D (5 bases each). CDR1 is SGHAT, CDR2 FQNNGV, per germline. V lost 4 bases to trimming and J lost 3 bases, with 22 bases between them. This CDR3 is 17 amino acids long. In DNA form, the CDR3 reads TGTGCCAGCAGCTCCCCGGGACGCAAAACGGGTGGCTACGAGCAGTACTTC. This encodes CASSSPGRKTGGYEQYF.

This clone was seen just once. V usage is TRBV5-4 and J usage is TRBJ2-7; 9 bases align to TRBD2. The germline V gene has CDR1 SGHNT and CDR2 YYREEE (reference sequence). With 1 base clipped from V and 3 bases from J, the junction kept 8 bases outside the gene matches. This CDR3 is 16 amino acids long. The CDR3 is CASSLFSGGEDYEQYF. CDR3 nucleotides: TGTGCCAGCAGCTTGTTTAGCGGGGGCGAGGACTACGAGCAGTACTTC. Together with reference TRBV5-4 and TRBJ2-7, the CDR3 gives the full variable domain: ETGVTQSPTHLIKTRGQQVTLRCSSQSGHNTVSWYQQALGQGPQFIFQYYREEENGRGNFPPRFSGLQFPNYSSELNVNALELDDSALYLCASSLFSGGEDYEQYFGPGTRLTVT.

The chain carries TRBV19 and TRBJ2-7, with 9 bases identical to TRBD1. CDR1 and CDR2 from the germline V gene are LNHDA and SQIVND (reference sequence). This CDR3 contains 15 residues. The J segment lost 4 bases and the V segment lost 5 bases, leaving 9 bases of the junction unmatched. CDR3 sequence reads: CASSAAGTGLYEQYF. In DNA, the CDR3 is TGTGCCAGTAGTGCGGCCGGGACAGGGCTTTACGAGCAGTACTTC.

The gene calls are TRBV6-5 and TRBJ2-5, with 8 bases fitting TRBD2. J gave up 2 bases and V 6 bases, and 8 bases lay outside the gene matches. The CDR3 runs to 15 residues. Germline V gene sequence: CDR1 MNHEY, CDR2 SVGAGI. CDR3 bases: TGTGCCAGCAGGAGGCCCAGCGGGGGTCAAGAGACCCAGTACTTC. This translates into CASRRPSGGQETQYF.

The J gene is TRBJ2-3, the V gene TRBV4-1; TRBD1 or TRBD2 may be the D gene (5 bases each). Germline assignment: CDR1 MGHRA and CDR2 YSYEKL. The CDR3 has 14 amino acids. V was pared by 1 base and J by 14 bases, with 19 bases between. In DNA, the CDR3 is TGCGCCAGCAGCCAAGCAACTTGGGACGCAAGCATGTATTTT. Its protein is CASSQATWDASMYF.

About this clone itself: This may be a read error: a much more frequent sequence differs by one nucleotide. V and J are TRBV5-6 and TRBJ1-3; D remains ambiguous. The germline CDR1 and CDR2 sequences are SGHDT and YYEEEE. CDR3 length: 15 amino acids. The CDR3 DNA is TGTGTCAGCAGCTTGGGTGGGGTCAGTGGAAACACCATATATTTT. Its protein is CVSSLGGVSGNTIYF.

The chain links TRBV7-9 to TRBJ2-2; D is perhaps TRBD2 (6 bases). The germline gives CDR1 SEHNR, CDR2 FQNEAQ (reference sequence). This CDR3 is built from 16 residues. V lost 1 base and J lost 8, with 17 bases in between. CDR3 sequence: CASSLVPAGRSGELFF. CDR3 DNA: TGTGCCAGCAGCTTAGTCCCTGCAGGGAGGTCGGGGGAGCTGTTTTTT.

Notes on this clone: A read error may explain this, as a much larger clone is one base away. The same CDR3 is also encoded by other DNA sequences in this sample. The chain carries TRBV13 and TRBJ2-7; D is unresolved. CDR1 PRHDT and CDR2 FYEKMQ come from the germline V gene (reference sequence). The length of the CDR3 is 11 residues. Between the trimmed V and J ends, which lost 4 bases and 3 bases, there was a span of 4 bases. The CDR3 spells CASSSYYEQYF. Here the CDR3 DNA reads TGTGCCAGCAGCTCGTACTACGAGCAGTACTTC. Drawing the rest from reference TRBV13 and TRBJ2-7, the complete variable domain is AAGVIQSPRHLIKEKRETATLKCYPIPRHDTVYWYQQGPGQDPQFLISFYEKMQSDKGSIPDRFSAQQFSDYHSELNMSSLELGDSALYFCASSSYYEQYFGPGTRLTVT.

The CDR3 DNA sequence: TGTGCCAGCAAGACGGCGGGGGGGATTAGCACCGGGGAGCTGTTTTTT. Its protein product is CASKTAGGISTGELFF. This chain joins TRBV2 and TRBJ2-2; 9 bases agree with TRBD2. The CDR3 covers 16 residues. The trim removed 7 bases at V and 4 bases at J, leaving 10 bases unmatched. Germline CDR1 reads SNHLY; CDR2 reads FYNNEI.

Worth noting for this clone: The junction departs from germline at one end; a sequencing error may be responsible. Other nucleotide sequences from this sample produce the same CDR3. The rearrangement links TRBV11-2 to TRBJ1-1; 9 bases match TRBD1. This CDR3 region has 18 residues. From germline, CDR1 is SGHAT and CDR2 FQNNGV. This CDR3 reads CASSHRGGQGRYNTEAFF. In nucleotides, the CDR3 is TGCGCCAGCAGCCACCGCGGGGGACAGGGCCGTTACAACACTGAAGCTTTCTTT. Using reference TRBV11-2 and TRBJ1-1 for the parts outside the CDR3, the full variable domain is EAGVAQSPRYKIIEKRQSVAFWCNPISGHATLYWYQQILGQGPKLLIQFQNNGVVDDSQLPKDRFSAERLKGVDSTLKIQPAKLEDSAVYLCASSHRGGQGRYNTEAFFGQGTRLTVV.

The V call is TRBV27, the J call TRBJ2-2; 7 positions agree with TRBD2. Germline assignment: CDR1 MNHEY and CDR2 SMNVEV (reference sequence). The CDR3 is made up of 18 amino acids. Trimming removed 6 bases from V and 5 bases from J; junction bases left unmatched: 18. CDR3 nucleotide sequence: TGTGCCAGCAGCGATCGGCGGGGAGGGGAGTTGTTTACCGGGGAGCTGTTTTTT. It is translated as CASSDRRGGELFTGELFF.

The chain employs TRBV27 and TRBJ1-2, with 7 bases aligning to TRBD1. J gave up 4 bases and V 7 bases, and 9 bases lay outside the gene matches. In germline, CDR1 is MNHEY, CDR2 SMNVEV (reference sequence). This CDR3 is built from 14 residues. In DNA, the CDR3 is TGTGCCAGCAAAGCTGGCGAGGGGGCCTATGGCTACACCTTC. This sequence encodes CASKAGEGAYGYTF.

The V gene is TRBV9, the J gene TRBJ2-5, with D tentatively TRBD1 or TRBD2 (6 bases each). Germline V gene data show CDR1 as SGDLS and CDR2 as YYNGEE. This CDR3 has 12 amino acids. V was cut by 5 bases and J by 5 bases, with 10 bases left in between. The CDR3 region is CASRGGGETQYF. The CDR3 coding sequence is TGTGCCAGCAGGGGGGGCGGCGAGACCCAGTACTTC.

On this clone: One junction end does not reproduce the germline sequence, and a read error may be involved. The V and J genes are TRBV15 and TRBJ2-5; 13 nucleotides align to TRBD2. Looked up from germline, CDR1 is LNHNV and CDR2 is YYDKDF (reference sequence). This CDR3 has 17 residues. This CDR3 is CAASREKGLAGQETQYF. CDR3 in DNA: TGTGCCGCCAGCAGAGAAAAGGGACTAGCGGGGCAAGAGACCCAGTACTTC.

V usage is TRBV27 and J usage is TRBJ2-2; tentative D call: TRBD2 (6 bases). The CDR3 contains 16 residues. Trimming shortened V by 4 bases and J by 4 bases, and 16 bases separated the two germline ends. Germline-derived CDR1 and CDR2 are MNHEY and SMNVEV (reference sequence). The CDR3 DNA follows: TGTGCCAGCAGTTCCTTACTAGCTGGGGTCACCGGGGAGCTGTTTTTT. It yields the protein CASSSLLAGVTGELFF.

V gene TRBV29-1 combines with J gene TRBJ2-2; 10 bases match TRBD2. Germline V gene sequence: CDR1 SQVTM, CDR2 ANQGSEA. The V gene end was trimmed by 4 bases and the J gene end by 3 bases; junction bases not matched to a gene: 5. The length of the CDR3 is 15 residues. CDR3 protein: CSVASGGRDTGELFF. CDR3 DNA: TGCAGCGTTGCTAGCGGGGGAAGGGACACCGGGGAGCTGTTTTTT.

The CDR3 region has the DNA TGTGCCAGTAGTATCGGTCAGAGGGATGGCTACACCTTC. Residues: CASSIGQRDGYTF. The chain uses TRBV19 and TRBJ1-2; no clear D gene. The CDR3 consists of 13 residues. Germline V gene lookup returns CDR1 LNHDA and CDR2 SQIVND (reference sequence). V dropped 3 bases and J dropped 6 bases, with 11 bases sitting between them.

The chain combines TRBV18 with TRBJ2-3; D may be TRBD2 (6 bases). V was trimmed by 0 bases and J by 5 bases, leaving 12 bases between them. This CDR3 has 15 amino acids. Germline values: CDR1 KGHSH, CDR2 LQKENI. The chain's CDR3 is CASSPPLALGDTQYF. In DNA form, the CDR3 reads TGTGCCAGCTCACCACCGCTAGCGTTGGGAGATACGCAGTATTTT.